Following are 9 T cell receptor beta chains from one sample sequenced in a study of T cells in localized non-small cell lung cancer. The table came from immunoSEQ multiplex PCR; TCRdb's copy has only in-frame clones and leaves some out. Of roughly 32,000 clones detected, 70% to 90% appear once; the ten largest clones hold 4.2%. The sample was peripheral blood mononuclear cells, taken before any cancer treatment. The receptor source for this set is a woman aged 40-69 years with stage III lung adenocarcinoma.

The chain employs TRBV6-6 and TRBJ1-2, with 10 bases identical to TRBD1. The CDR3 is made up of 14 amino acids. The germline gives CDR1 MNHNY, CDR2 SVGAGI (reference sequence). Trimming cost V 5 bases and J 6 bases; bases outside gene matches: 6. The CDR3 loop is CASSRTGGIDGYTF. CDR3 nucleotides: TGTGCCAGCAGTCGGACAGGGGGAATCGATGGCTACACCTTC.

In nucleotides, the CDR3 is TGTGCCAGCAGCCCCCGAGTGAGCGGGAGATGGAGTGAGCAGTTCTTC. It specifies CASSPRVSGRWSEQFF. The rearrangement links TRBV7-9 to TRBJ2-1; TRBD2 matches 8 bases. From germline, CDR1 is SEHNR and CDR2 FQNEAQ (reference sequence). J lost 9 bases, V lost 5 bases, and 15 bases had no gene match. This CDR3 has 16 amino acids.

The chain combines TRBV2 with TRBJ1-2; no firm D call. V lost 1 base, J lost 2 bases, and 5 bases lay in between. CDR1 and CDR2 (germline): SNHLY, FYNNEI. CDR3 length: 13 amino acids. In DNA form, the CDR3 reads TGTGCCAGCAGTGAAGTGCCAAACTATGGCTACACCTTC. This gives the protein CASSEVPNYGYTF.

The count of this clone is one. The V and J genes are TRBV11-3 and TRBJ2-5; TRBD2 is a possible D gene (6 bases). V was trimmed by 1 base and J by 0 bases, leaving 9 bases between them. The CDR3 has 15 residues. Germline V gene data show CDR1 as SGHNT and CDR2 as YENEEA. The CDR3 reads CASSLGGEYQETQYF. CDR3 DNA sequence: TGTGCCAGCAGCTTAGGGGGGGAGTACCAAGAGACCCAGTACTTC.

The chain links TRBV27 to TRBJ1-4; 7 positions agree with TRBD1. The CDR3 sequence is 13 residues long. Per the germline V gene, CDR1 is MNHEY and CDR2 is SMNVEV (reference sequence). After removal of 6 bases from V and 8 bases from J, the junction contained 6 bases not matched to a gene. CDR3 nucleotide sequence: TGTGCCAGCAGACAGGGGTTGGTCGAAAAACTGTTTTTT. Translation: CASRQGLVEKLFF.

CDR3 region: CASSGSGGARNTDTQYF. As DNA, the CDR3 is TGTGCCAGCAGCGGTAGCGGGGGGGCCAGAAACACAGATACGCAGTATTTT. This rearrangement joins TRBV9 to TRBJ2-3; TRBD2 matches at 11 bases. From germline, CDR1 is SGDLS and CDR2 YYNGEE. CDR3 length: 17 amino acids. V shed 3 bases and J 2 bases; nucleotides not matched to a gene: 8.

The genes are TRBV4-3 and TRBJ2-3, with D unresolved. The CDR3 is 15 residues long. V was clipped by 5 bases and J by 0 bases, with 12 bases between them. CDR1 is LGHNA and CDR2 is YSLEER in the germline V gene. CDR3 sequence reads: CASSGQALSTDTQYF. The CDR3 DNA is TGCGCCAGCAGCGGGCAGGCTCTTAGCACAGATACGCAGTATTTT.

The chain employs TRBV7-3 and TRBJ2-5; D gene ambiguous. This CDR3 region has 13 residues. The V gene lost 5 bases and the J gene lost 5 bases, with 12 bases spanning the gap. Germline V lookup: CDR1 SGHTA, CDR2 FQGTGA. CDR3 residues: CASSDSDGETQYF. CDR3 in DNA: TGTGCCAGCAGCGACTCGGACGGGGAGACCCAGTACTTC.

In its sample, this clone was seen a few times. This chain links TRBV7-2 with TRBJ1-1; no clear D gene. Per the germline V gene, CDR1 is SGHTA and CDR2 is FQGNSA. The CDR3 is 13 amino acids. Trimming took 4 bases from V and 5 from J, leaving 11 bases between them. The chain's CDR3 is CASSSIRGTEAFF. For the CDR3, the DNA is TGTGCCAGCAGCTCCATCCGTGGGACTGAAGCTTTCTTT.